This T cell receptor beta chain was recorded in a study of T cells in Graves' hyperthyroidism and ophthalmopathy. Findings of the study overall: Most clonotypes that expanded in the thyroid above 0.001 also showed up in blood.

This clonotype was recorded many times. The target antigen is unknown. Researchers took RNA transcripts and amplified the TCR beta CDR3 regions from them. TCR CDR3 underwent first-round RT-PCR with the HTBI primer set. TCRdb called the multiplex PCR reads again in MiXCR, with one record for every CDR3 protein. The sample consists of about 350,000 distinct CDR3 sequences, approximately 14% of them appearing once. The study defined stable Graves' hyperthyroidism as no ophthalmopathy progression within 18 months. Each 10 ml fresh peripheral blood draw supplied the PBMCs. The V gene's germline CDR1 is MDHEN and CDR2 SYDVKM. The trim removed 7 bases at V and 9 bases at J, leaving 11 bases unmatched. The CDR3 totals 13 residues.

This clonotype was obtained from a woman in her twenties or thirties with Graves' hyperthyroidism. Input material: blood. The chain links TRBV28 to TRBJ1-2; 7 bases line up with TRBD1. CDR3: CASIHNRGLSYTF. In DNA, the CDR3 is TGTGCCAGCATACACAACAGGGGTTTGAGCTACACCTTC.